This T cell receptor (beta chain) stems from a study of blood T cells in healthy people across ages. CDR1 SGHTA and CDR2 FQGNSA come from the germline V gene. This CDR3 contains 15 residues. Trimming left V 6 bases short and J 5 bases short, with 14 bases between. This clonotype was detected a few times. At least 6 million PBMCs were isolated per sample. A second PCR, run for about 7 to 12 cycles, used a sample-barcoded 5' primer plus a J-beta primer mix. TCRdb analysed the 5' RACE reads with MiXCR anew, one entry per CDR3 protein. The sample lists about 640,000 distinct CDR3 sequences; 58% were seen once.

The V call is TRBV7-2, the J call TRBJ1-6, with D possibly being TRBD1 (5 bases). The TCR comes from a man between 60 and 75 years old in good health. The sequenced material came from blood. CDR3 DNA sequence: TGTGCCAGCAGTACGACAGTTGTAAATAATTCACCCCTCCACTTT. Protein sequence: CASSTTVVNNSPLHF.